The 32 T cell receptor beta chains presented below share a single source sample, sequenced in a study of CXCR3 chemokines and chemotherapy response in bladder cancer. One entry per CDR3 protein results from TCRdb running MiXCR on the PCR reads. The sample holds around 1,200 distinct CDR3 sequences, roughly a sixth seen once. The sample was taken from a patient whose treatment included neoadjuvant chemotherapy. These receptor sequences come from a human donor with bladder cancer that responded to neoadjuvant chemotherapy.

By share, this clonotype counts as medium-sized. The V and J genes are TRBV28 and TRBJ1-4; D unclear. Trimming removed 2 bases at V and 5 bases at J, with 9 bases between. CDR3 length equals 14 residues. The germline V gene has CDR1 MDHEN and CDR2 SYDVKM. CDR3 region: CASSLGGVNEKLFF. DNA for the CDR3: TGTGCCAGCAGTTTAGGAGGTGTGAATGAAAAACTGTTTTTT.

This clonotype was counted only a few times. The chain carries TRBV20-1 and TRBJ2-7; TRBD2 aligns across 14 bases. CDR3 size: 14 residues. The germline V gene has CDR1 DFQATT and CDR2 SNEGSKA (reference sequence). The junction had 2 bases not matched to a gene; V was cut back by 3 bases and J by 4 bases. CDR3 sequence (DNA): TGCAGTGCTAGGGGGACTAGCGGGAGTTACGAGCAGTACTTC. This translates into CSARGTSGSYEQYF.

In this sample, this clonotype is hyperexpanded. V gene TRBV27 combines with J gene TRBJ1-4; TRBD1 matches 7 bases. Germline CDR1 and CDR2: MNHEY and SMNVEV (reference sequence). The V and J ends lost 3 bases and 3 bases, in that order; junction bases with no gene match: 1. This CDR3 is built from 14 residues. The CDR3 nucleotides read TGTGCCAGCAGTTTTGGACAGGCTAATGAAAAACTGTTTTTT. Protein sequence: CASSFGQANEKLFF. The full variable domain, in which reference TRBV27 and TRBJ1-4 provide the parts outside the CDR3, is EAQVTQNPRYLITVTGKKLTVTCSQNMNHEYMSWYRQDPGLGLRQIYYSMNVEVTDKGDVPEGYKVSRKEKRNFPLILESPSPNQTSLYFCASSFGQANEKLFFGSGTQLSVL.

The V gene is TRBV6-1, the J gene TRBJ2-7; TRBD2 matches at 8 bases. The CDR3 length is 15 residues. Germline lookup yields CDR1 MNHNS and CDR2 SASEGT. After removal of 1 base from V and 7 bases from J, the junction contained 9 bases not matched to a gene. The CDR3 reads CASSEGWRGEVEQYF. The DNA of the CDR3 is TGTGCCAGCAGTGAAGGGTGGCGGGGGGAAGTGGAGCAGTACTTC.

Relative to its sample, this clonotype is medium-sized. The chain links TRBV12-3 or TRBV12-4 to TRBJ2-1; 7 positions agree with TRBD2. V shed 6 bases, J shed 1 base, and the junction held 6 bases outside the gene matches. The CDR3 spans 15 residues. The CDR3 spells CASSRGLDSYNEQFF. The CDR3 coding sequence is TGTGCCAGCAGCCGTGGACTAGATTCCTACAATGAGCAGTTCTTC.

Regarding this clonotype: With only one base between it and a far larger clone, this is likely a read error. The rearrangement links TRBV10-3 to TRBJ1-2; D is unresolved. In germline, CDR1 is ENHRY, CDR2 SYGVKD. Trimming pared 5 bases from V and 0 bases from J, leaving 25 bases between. The CDR3 is 19 residues long. CDR3 in DNA: TGTGCCATCAGTTATCTCGGGAAGGGAATGGTGGGTCCTAACTATGGCTACACCTTC. It codes for CAISYLGKGMVGPNYGYTF.

This rearrangement joins TRBV10-3 to TRBJ2-2; 10 positions agree with TRBD1. J gave up 1 base and V 8 bases, and 4 bases lay outside the gene matches. Germline V lookup: CDR1 ENHRY, CDR2 SYGVKD. The length of the CDR3 is 15 residues. The CDR3 here is CAIGGTGENTGELFF. CDR3 DNA sequence: TGTGCCATCGGCGGGACAGGGGAGAACACCGGGGAGCTGTTTTTT.

Comments on this clonotype: Given a far larger clone just one base away, this is likely a sequencing read error. This rearrangement joins TRBV6-2 or TRBV6-3 to TRBJ2-3, with TRBD1 matching 8 bases. The CDR3 is made up of 15 amino acids. Looked up from germline, CDR1 is MNHEY and CDR2 is SVGEGT. The CDR3 DNA sequence: TGTGCCAGCAGCTACTCCGGACAGGGTGCAGATGCGCAGTATTTT. It encodes CASSYSGQGADAQYF.

This clonotype was seen a single time. This likely reflects a read error, since a far larger clone is one base away. This sequence joins TRBV6-6 and TRBJ2-6, with unresolved D. Germline V gene lookup returns CDR1 MNHNY and CDR2 SVGAGI (reference sequence). CDR3 length: 16 amino acids. With 7 bases removed from V and 0 bases from J, the gap between germline ends came to 13 bases. The CDR3 sequence is CASNEGRSSGANVLTF. CDR3 nucleotides: TGTGCCAGCAATGAAGGACGGAGCTCTGGGGCCAACGTCCTGACTTTC.

By proportion, this clonotype is medium-sized. The V call is TRBV12-3 or TRBV12-4, the J call TRBJ1-1; 10 bases map to TRBD1. This CDR3 has 14 amino acids. V lost 6 bases to trimming and J lost 7 bases; unmatched junction nucleotides: 8. The CDR3, as DNA: TGTGCCAGCAGACCAACGGGACAGGGGATTGAAGCTTTCTTT. It yields the protein CASRPTGQGIEAFF.

Worth noting for this clonotype: This likely came from a read error, as a far larger clone is one base away. The chain employs TRBV7-4 and TRBJ1-5; TRBD1 aligns across 8 bases. CDR1 SGHVT and CDR2 SQSDAQ come from the germline V gene. This CDR3 contains 15 residues. The CDR3 protein is CASSEPRGPEQHQHF. CDR3 bases: TGTGCCAGCAGTGAGCCCAGGGGGCCGGAGCAGCACCAGCATTTT.

At least ten counts were recorded for this clonotype. The J gene is TRBJ2-1, the V gene TRBV28, with D uncertain. CDR1 and CDR2 from the germline V gene are MDHEN and SYDVKM. The CDR3 has 11 residues. The V gene lost 10 bases and the J gene lost 8 bases, with 12 bases spanning the gap. CDR3 bases: TGTGCCATCTCACTTCGGGATGAGCAGTTCTTC. This codes for CAISLRDEQFF.

This clonotype qualifies as medium-sized. The V gene is TRBV6-1, the J gene TRBJ2-7; D possibly corresponds to TRBD2 (5 bases). The germline gives CDR1 MNHNS, CDR2 SASEGT. Trimming pared 4 bases from V and 4 bases from J, leaving 11 bases between. The CDR3 extends over 13 amino acids. CDR3 nucleotide sequence: TGTGCCAGCAGTGGCGGAGGCAGGTACGAGCAGTACTTC. Amino acid sequence: CASSGGGRYEQYF.

This clonotype came up many times. This chain uses TRBV7-9 with TRBJ2-6; weak D call: TRBD1 (5 bases). The ends were cut back, 5 bases at V and 2 bases at J, with 22 bases in the middle. From germline, CDR1 is SEHNR and CDR2 FQNEAQ (reference sequence). This CDR3 contains 19 residues. The CDR3 DNA is TGTGCCAGCAGCCCAAGGCTTATAAGGGGTGTGCCTGGGGCCAACGTCCTGACTTTC. It specifies CASSPRLIRGVPGANVLTF.

This clonotype was seen just once. A far larger clone is only one base removed, so a read error is likely. V is TRBV10-3 and J is TRBJ2-3; 7 nucleotides match TRBD1. Germline V gives CDR1 ENHRY, CDR2 SYGVKD. The V segment lost 10 bases and the J segment 0 bases; nucleotides outside the gene matches: 7. The length of the CDR3 is 14 residues. The CDR3 bases are TGTGCCAGCAGACCACAGGGGAGCACAGATACGCAGTATTTT. Translation gives CASRPQGSTDTQYF.

A word on this clonotype: This likely stems from a read error, as it lies one base from a far larger clone. This chain uses TRBV10-3 with TRBJ2-1; TRBD2 aligns across 7 bases. V lost 5 bases, J lost 4 bases, and 5 bases stayed unmatched. The germline CDR1 and CDR2 sequences are ENHRY and SYGVKD. The length of the CDR3 is 14 residues. The CDR3 loop reads CAISYSGGYNEQFF. The CDR3 nucleotides are TGTGCCATCAGTTACTCCGGGGGGTACAATGAGCAGTTCTTC.

This clonotype was found many times. The rearrangement links TRBV30 to TRBJ1-1; 8 nucleotides match TRBD1. This CDR3 is built from 12 residues. V was clipped by 3 bases and J by 11 bases; unmatched bases: 8. CDR1 and CDR2 from the germline V gene are GTSNPN and SVGIG (reference sequence). The CDR3, as DNA: TGTGCCTGGAGAAAGCCAGGGGGCCCGGCTTTCTTT. This gives the protein CAWRKPGGPAFF.

This clonotype is large in the sample. The chain has TRBV29-1 and TRBJ2-2; 7 bases align to TRBD1. J gave up 6 bases and V 5 bases, and 3 bases lay outside the gene matches. This CDR3 region has 12 residues. Germline V CDR1 and CDR2: SQVTM, ANQGSEA. This CDR3 reads CSVHRGSGELFF. The CDR3 DNA reads as TGCAGCGTTCACAGGGGTTCCGGGGAGCTGTTTTTT.

Judged by abundance, this clonotype is medium-sized. The J gene is TRBJ2-1, the V gene TRBV19; perhaps TRBD1 as D (5 bases). Trimming shortened V by 5 bases and J by 6 bases, and 8 bases separated the two germline ends. Germline loops: CDR1 LNHDA, CDR2 SQIVND (reference sequence). The CDR3 consists of 12 residues. CDR3 sequence (DNA): TGTGCCAGTAGTCCGACAGCCAATGAGCAGTTCTTC. Encoded protein: CASSPTANEQFF.

This sequence joins TRBV6-1 and TRBJ1-2, with D maybe TRBD1 (5 bases). The CDR3 spans 21 residues. The V gene lost 2 bases and the J gene lost 4 bases, with 32 bases spanning the gap. Germline V gene sequence: CDR1 MNHNS, CDR2 SASEGT. CDR3 residues: CASSEYRVGIIQGEDGYGYTF. CDR3 DNA: TGTGCCAGCAGTGAATATCGTGTCGGGATAATTCAGGGTGAAGATGGCTATGGCTACACCTTC.

As for this clonotype: This likely reflects a read error, since a far larger clone is one base away. The chain links TRBV11-2 to TRBJ1-5, with D maybe TRBD1 (5 bases). The DNA end favors TRBJ1-6, so the J call may be wrong. The CDR3 spans 15 residues. Germline values: CDR1 SGHAT, CDR2 FQNNGV. CDR3 bases: TGTGCCAGCAGCTTAGGACAGCTAAGGCATTCACCCCTCCACTTT. Translated, it gives CASSLGQLRHSPLHF.

By share, this clonotype counts as large. The genes are TRBV7-2 and TRBJ1-2; the D is unclear. The ends were cut back, 6 bases at V and 5 bases at J, with 10 bases in the middle. This CDR3 contains 12 residues. Germline V gene lookup returns CDR1 SGHTA and CDR2 FQGNSA. The DNA of the CDR3 is TGTGCCAGCAGTCGAGCCGGGTATGGCTACACCTTC. Its protein is CASSRAGYGYTF.

Within the sample, this clonotype is medium-sized (0.01 to 0.1%). CDR3 sequence (DNA): TGTGCCAGCCGCCGAAGCCAGGGGGACTACGAGCAGTACTTC. This codes for CASRRSQGDYEQYF. The chain has TRBV19 and TRBJ2-7; TRBD1 matches 7 bases. The V gene's germline CDR1 is LNHDA and CDR2 SQIVND (reference sequence). The junction had 11 bases not matched to a gene; V was cut back by 9 bases and J by 3 bases. The CDR3 loop spans 14 amino acids.

This clonotype is large in the sample. CDR3: CASMQGEDGYGYTF. The CDR3 bases are TGTGCCTCGATGCAGGGTGAAGATGGCTATGGCTACACCTTC. The genes are TRBV6-1 and TRBJ1-2; a possible D gene is TRBD1 (5 bases). CDR1 is MNHNS and CDR2 is SASEGT in the germline V gene. CDR3 length: 14 amino acids. The V and J ends lost 11 bases and 4 bases respectively, with 20 bases between them.

By share, this clonotype counts as medium-sized. The V gene is TRBV7-3, the J gene TRBJ1-5; no definite D call. The length of the CDR3 is 17 residues. CDR1 is SGHTA, CDR2 FQGTGA, per germline. Between the trimmed V and J ends, which lost 1 base and 0 bases, there was a span of 13 bases. The CDR3 is CASSLMATGVSNQPQHF. Written as DNA, the CDR3 is TGTGCCAGCAGCTTAATGGCAACCGGCGTTAGCAATCAGCCCCAGCATTTT.

This clonotype was observed many times. The J gene is TRBJ2-2, the V gene TRBV20-1; D remains ambiguous. The CDR3 extends over 14 amino acids. CDR1 DFQATT and CDR2 SNEGSKA come from the germline V gene (reference sequence). The V and J ends lost 5 bases and 2 bases respectively, with 12 bases between them. The CDR3 coding sequence is TGCAGTGCTCGACCTTTGGGAAACACCGGGGAGCTGTTTTTT. Translation gives CSARPLGNTGELFF.

This clonotype is categorized as medium-sized. The rearrangement links TRBV6-1 to TRBJ1-4, with 7 bases that match TRBD1. Germline V CDR1 and CDR2: MNHNS, SASEGT. V lost 2 bases, J lost 8 bases, and 5 bases stayed unmatched. There are 14 residues in the CDR3. DNA for the CDR3: TGTGCCAGCAGTGAACAGGGGGGGAACGAAAAACTGTTTTTT. It codes for CASSEQGGNEKLFF.

This clonotype showed up many times. The chain has TRBV7-9 and TRBJ2-7; 7 nucleotides agree with TRBD1. The germline V gene encodes CDR1 SEHNR and CDR2 FQNEAQ (reference sequence). CDR3 length equals 14 residues. V trimming: 1 base; J trimming: 7 bases; junction bases outside the gene matches: 7. This chain's CDR3 is CASSLGTGVEEQYF. The DNA for the CDR3 is TGTGCCAGCAGCTTAGGCACAGGGGTAGAGGAGCAGTACTTC.

Judged by abundance, this clonotype is medium-sized (0.01 to 0.1%). This chain uses TRBV16 with TRBJ1-5; D is ambiguous. The CDR3 covers 13 residues. CDR1 is KGHSY, CDR2 FQNENV, per germline. Trimming removed 2 bases from V and 4 bases from J, with 6 bases in between. The CDR3 region has the DNA TGTGCCAGCAGCCAAACTCGGAATCAGCCCCAGCATTTT. Translation gives CASSQTRNQPQHF.

For the CDR3, the DNA is TGTGCCAGCAGTTGGATCGTGACTAGCGGGAGGGAGTACGATGAGCAGTTCTTC. Protein product: CASSWIVTSGREYDEQFF. The J gene is TRBJ2-1, the V gene TRBV2, with TRBD2 matching 14 bases. V was clipped by 5 bases and J by 8 bases; unmatched bases: 14. Germline V lookup: CDR1 SNHLY, CDR2 FYNNEI. The CDR3 has 18 amino acids.

This clonotype is medium-sized in the sample. The chain is built from TRBV7-2 and TRBJ1-2; 9 nucleotides agree with TRBD1. Trimming cost V 1 base and J 0 bases; bases outside gene matches: 0. The germline V gene has CDR1 SGHTA and CDR2 FQGNSA. The CDR3 length is 15 residues. Here the CDR3 reads CASSLGQGANYGYTF. DNA of the CDR3: TGTGCCAGCAGCTTAGGACAGGGGGCTAACTATGGCTACACCTTC.

This clonotype was seen at least ten times. One junction end disagrees with the germline gene, perhaps due to a read error. The chain carries TRBV12-3 or TRBV12-4 and TRBJ2-7; 10 nucleotides match TRBD2. The CDR3 sequence is 14 residues long. The chain's CDR3 is CASSLAGVSYEQYF. The CDR3 nucleotides read TGTGCCAGCAGTCTAGCGGGAGTGAGCTACGAGCAGTACTTC.